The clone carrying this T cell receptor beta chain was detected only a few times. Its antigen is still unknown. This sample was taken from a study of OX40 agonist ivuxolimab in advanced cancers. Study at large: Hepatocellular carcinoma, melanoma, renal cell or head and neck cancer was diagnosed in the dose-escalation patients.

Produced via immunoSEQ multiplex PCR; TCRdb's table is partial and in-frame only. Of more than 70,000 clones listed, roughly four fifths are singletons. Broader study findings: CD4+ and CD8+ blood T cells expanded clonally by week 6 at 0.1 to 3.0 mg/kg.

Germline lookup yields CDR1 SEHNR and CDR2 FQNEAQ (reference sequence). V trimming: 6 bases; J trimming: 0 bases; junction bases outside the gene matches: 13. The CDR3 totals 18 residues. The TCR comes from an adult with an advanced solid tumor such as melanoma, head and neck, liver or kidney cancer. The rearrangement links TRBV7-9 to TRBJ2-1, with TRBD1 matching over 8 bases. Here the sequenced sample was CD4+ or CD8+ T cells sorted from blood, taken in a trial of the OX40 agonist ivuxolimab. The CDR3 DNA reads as TGTGCCAGCAGTCCCGGGACAGGCTTTTTTAGCTCCTACAATGAGCAGTTCTTC. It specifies CASSPGTGFFSSYNEQFF.